This is a list of T cell receptor beta chains from one sample in a study of CD8+CD57+ T cells in acquired aplastic anemia. TCRdb reprocessed the reads via MiXCR and lists one record per CDR3 protein. The repertoire holds about 250,000 distinct CDR3 sequences, with around 45% as singletons. Sample: sorted CD4+, CD8+, or CD8+CD57+ T cells (not recorded which) from PBMCs. These receptors were obtained from a human donor with aplastic anemia. Each CDR3 is given with its conserved first and last residue.

CSASSEAGVEQFF,TRBV20-1,TRBJ2-1
CATSRELAGGPTDTGYGQSYGYTF,TRBV15,TRBJ1-2
CAWSGGGGEKLFF,TRBV30,TRBJ1-4
CASSTKGSYGYTF,TRBV9,TRBJ1-2
CASSLFGRWEEKLFF,TRBV7-8,TRBJ1-4
CAISEFGRAATEAFF,TRBV10-3,TRBJ1-1
CSLDYNQPQHF,TRBV29-1,TRBJ1-5
CSARDLKTSGRERYEQYF,TRBV20-1,TRBJ2-7
CSVVGGGKLNTEAFF,TRBV29-1,TRBJ1-1
CAWTIAGGPREQFF,TRBV30,TRBJ2-1
CASSSRKTVAYGYTF,TRBV6-5,TRBJ1-2
CASSEGRGTEAFF,TRBV10-1,TRBJ1-1
CASSEEAGLETQYF,TRBV10-2,TRBJ2-5
CASSAGTGEREKLFF,TRBV7-9,TRBJ1-4
CASSYHDGTYEQYF,TRBV7-8,TRBJ2-7
CASSIGTGGLNEQYF,TRBV19,TRBJ2-7
CASSPGQGAFF,TRBV13,TRBJ1-1
CASSFNGGIEREAFF,TRBV28,TRBJ1-1
CATSRSSYEQYF,TRBV15,TRBJ2-7
CSAQGWDTEAFF,TRBV29-1,TRBJ1-1
CASSYSPTGTGSYEQYF,TRBV6-2/TRBV6-3,TRBJ2-7
CASGVPVAFF,TRBV30,TRBJ1-1
CASSIGVGEGYEQYF,TRBV19,TRBJ2-7
CASSPTAGSRNTIYF,TRBV10-3,TRBJ1-3
CSALGQGSSYEQYF,TRBV20-1,TRBJ2-7
CSVERSYTF,TRBV29-1,TRBJ1-2
CASSEARSGGERLFF,TRBV2,TRBJ1-4
CASSGTTKRGNEQFF,TRBV27,TRBJ2-1
CASSLTGLTVNEQFF,TRBV7-3,TRBJ2-1
CSATHARDQEDQPQHF,TRBV20-1,TRBJ1-5
CASSTRQGPNPGGTDTQYF,TRBV9,TRBJ2-3
CASSWSGLREQYF,TRBV7-9,TRBJ2-7
CATSASTGGDHNEQFF,TRBV24-1,TRBJ2-1
CATWGASSLTGELFF,TRBV10-2,TRBJ2-2
CSAPDRPYGYTF,TRBV20-1,TRBJ1-2
CASSGQASADTQYF,TRBV25-1,TRBJ2-3
CASSCGQGSREQFF,TRBV7-2,TRBJ2-1
CASSLSATQPQHF,TRBV25-1,TRBJ1-5
CASSHRQGGGPFHEQYF,TRBV4-1,TRBJ2-7
CASSDLNTEAFF,TRBV10-1,TRBJ1-1
CASRQQGPNEKLFF,TRBV7-9,TRBJ1-4
CASSMGSSQVSPLHF,TRBV15,TRBJ1-6